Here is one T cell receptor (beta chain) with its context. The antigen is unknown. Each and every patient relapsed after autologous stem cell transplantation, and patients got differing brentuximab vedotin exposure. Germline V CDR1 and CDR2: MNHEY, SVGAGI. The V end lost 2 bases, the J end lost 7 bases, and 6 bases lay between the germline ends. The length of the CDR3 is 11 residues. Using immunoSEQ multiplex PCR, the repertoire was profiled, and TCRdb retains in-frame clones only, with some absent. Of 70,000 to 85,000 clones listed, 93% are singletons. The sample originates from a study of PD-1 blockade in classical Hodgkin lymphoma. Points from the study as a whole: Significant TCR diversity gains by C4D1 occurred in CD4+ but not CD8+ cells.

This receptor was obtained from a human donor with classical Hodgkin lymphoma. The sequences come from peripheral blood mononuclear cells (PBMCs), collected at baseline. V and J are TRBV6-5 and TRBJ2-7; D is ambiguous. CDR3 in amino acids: CASSYEVEQYF. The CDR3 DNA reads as TGTGCCAGCAGTTACGAGGTGGAGCAGTACTTC.